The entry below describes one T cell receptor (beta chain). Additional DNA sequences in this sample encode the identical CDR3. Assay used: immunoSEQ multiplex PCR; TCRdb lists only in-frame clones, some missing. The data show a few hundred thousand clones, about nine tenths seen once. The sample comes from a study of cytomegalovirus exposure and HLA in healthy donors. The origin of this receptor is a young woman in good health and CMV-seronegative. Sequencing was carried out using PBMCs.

This CDR3 reads CASSVGGLAGYNEQFF. The CDR3 DNA sequence: TGTGCCAGCAGCGTAGGGGGACTAGCGGGGTACAATGAGCAGTTCTTC. V usage is TRBV9 and J usage is TRBJ2-1; 13 positions match TRBD2. V shed 0 bases, J shed 4 bases, and the junction held 1 base outside the gene matches. This CDR3 contains 16 residues. From germline, CDR1 is SGDLS and CDR2 YYNGEE. Variable domain in full (rest from reference TRBV9 and TRBJ2-1): DSGVTQTPKHLITATGQRVTLRCSPRSGDLSVYWYQQSLDQGLQFLIQYYNGEERAKGNILERFSAQQFPDLHSELNLSSLELGDSALYFCASSVGGLAGYNEQFFGPGTRLTVL.